The clone carrying this T cell receptor (beta chain) has a handful of counts. Its antigen is not known. At one end the junction does not follow the germline gene, possibly because of a read error. PCR was performed a second time for about 6 to 11 cycles using a sample-barcoded 5' primer and a J-beta primer mix. Unique molecular identifiers of 12 random nucleotides labeled each cDNA. TCRdb fed the 5' RACE reads into MiXCR, producing one record per CDR3 protein. The sample includes hundreds of thousands of distinct CDR3 sequences, about 42% of them seen just once. Healthy Caucasian individuals from Russia aged roughly 6 to 95 served as donors. Per germline, CDR1 SGHVS and CDR2 FQNEAQ. CDR3 length: 15 residues. This entry belongs to a study of blood T cells in healthy people across ages. The study's findings and limits: Unknown CMV status may confound age-related changes in expanded clones. Across the age range, TCR beta diversity per million T cells fell in a roughly linear way.

This sequence was found in a man aged 55 to 69 in good health. The chain links TRBV7-8 to TRBJ2-7, with a tentative D call TRBD1 (5 bases). Sequenced input: blood. The DNA for the CDR3 is TGTGCCAGTAGCTTAGTCCAGGGCCCGTCCTACGAGCAGTACTTC. Its protein is CASSLVQGPSYEQYF. The complete variable domain, with remaining parts taken from reference TRBV7-8 and TRBJ2-7, reads GAGVSQSPRYKVAKRGQDVALRCDPISGHVSLFWYQQALGQGPEFLTYFQNEAQLDKSGLPSDRFFAERPEGSVSTLKIQRTQQEDSAVYLCASSLVQGPSYEQYFGPGTRLTVT.